The TCR beta chain described here comes from a study of T-cell memory formation after mild COVID-19. With constant-segment primers, 5'RACE yielded cDNA libraries of TCR alpha and TCR beta that carried sample barcodes and UMIs. TCRdb ran MiXCR on the 5' RACE reads and lists one entry per CDR3 protein. The sample includes 55,000 to 75,000 distinct CDR3 sequences, around a quarter of them seen just once. Regarding this clonotype: Antigen: not known.

General study results and limits: Clones from the second wave (peaking day 37) had unconfirmed SARS-CoV-2 specificity.

The source is a young man who had mild COVID-19 (a few samples of this study predate the infection). Cell type and time point are not known. The sequenced sample was PBMCs or a T cell subset sorted from them (not recorded which).

Written as DNA, the CDR3 is TGTGCCACCAGTGACGTAGCGGGGGGGATGATCTACGAGCAGTACGTC. Translating it yields CATSDVAGGMIYEQYV. This chain links TRBV24-1 with TRBJ2-7, with TRBD2 identical over 11 bases. The CDR3 spans 16 residues. Germline V CDR1 and CDR2: KGHDR, SFDVKD. The J segment lost 3 bases and the V segment lost 4 bases, leaving 7 bases of the junction unmatched.